Listed here is a single T cell receptor (beta chain). Sequenced by immunoSEQ multiplex PCR; TCRdb stores in-frame clones only, minus some. The sample has roughly 50,000 clones, about nine tenths seen once. The data were obtained in a study of blood T cell repertoires in COVID-19. Losses at the gene ends were 0 bases for V and 8 bases for J; bases not matched to a gene: 7. Germline V gives CDR1 MNHNY, CDR2 SVGAGI (reference sequence). This CDR3 region has 15 residues. What was sequenced was peripheral blood. This chain uses TRBV6-6 with TRBJ2-1; 7 nucleotides agree with TRBD1. This TCR came from a man aged 65-85 years with acute or convalescent COVID-19. The CDR3, as DNA: TGTGCCAGCAGTTACTCGATCGGGACAGTCCATGAGCAGTTCTTC. Protein product: CASSYSIGTVHEQFF.